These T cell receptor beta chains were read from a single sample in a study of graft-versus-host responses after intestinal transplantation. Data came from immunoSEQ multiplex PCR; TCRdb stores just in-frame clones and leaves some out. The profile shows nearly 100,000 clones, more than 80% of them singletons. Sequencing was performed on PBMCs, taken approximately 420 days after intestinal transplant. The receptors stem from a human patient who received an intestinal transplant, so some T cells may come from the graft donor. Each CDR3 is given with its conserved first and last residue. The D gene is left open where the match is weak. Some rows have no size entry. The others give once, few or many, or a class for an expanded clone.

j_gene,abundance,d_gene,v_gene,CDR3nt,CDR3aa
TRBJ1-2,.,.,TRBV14,TGTGCCAGCAGCCAAGAAGGAGGCGGCAGGAGCTATGGCTACACCTTC,CASSQEGGGRSYGYTF
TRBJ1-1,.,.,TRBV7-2,TGTGCCAGCAGCTCGACAGGCGGAGGGAACACTGAAGCTTTCTTT,CASSSTGGGNTEAFF
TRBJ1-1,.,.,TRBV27,TGTGCCACCCTAGGCCCCGCAGGGGCCCCTAAAGCTTTCTTT,CATLGPAGAPKAFF
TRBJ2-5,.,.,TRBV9,TGTGCCAGCAGTAGGGGGGAGACCCAGTACTTC,CASSRGETQYF
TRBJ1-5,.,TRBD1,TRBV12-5,TGTGCTAGTCGCCAGCGTGACAGGGCTAATCAGCCCCAGCATTTT,CASRQRDRANQPQHF
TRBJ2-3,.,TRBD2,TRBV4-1,TGCGCCAGCAGCTTAGCGGGGGGACGGAAACCCACAGATACGCAGTATTTT,CASSLAGGRKPTDTQYF
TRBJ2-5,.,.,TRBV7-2,TGTGCCAGCGGGTTCTGGGGGGGCCAGGAGACCCAGTACTTC,CASGFWGGQETQYF
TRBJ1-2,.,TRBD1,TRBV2,TGTGCCAGCAGTGAGGAACAGGGGGGATTAGGCTACACCTTC,CASSEEQGGLGYTF
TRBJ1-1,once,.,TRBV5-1,TGCGCCAGCAGCTTGGGGACTGAAGCTTTCTTT,CASSLGTEAFF
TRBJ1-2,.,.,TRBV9,TGTGCCAGCAGCGCGACTACGACAGTGGATGGAGGCTACACCTTC,CASSATTTVDGGYTF
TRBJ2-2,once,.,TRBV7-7,TGTGCTAGCAGCCCACGGACCACCGGGGAGCTGTTTTTT,CASSPRTTGELFF
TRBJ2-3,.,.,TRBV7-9,TGTGCCAGCAGCTTAGGGGACCCTCGAAGCACAGATACGCAGTATTTT,CASSLGDPRSTDTQYF
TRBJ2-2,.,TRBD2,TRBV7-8,TGTGCCAGCAGCTCGACCTGGACTAGCGGGGCCGGGGAGCTGTTTTTT,CASSSTWTSGAGELFF
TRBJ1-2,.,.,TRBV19,TGTGCCAGTAGTATCGCCCCTAACTATGGCTACACCTTC,CASSIAPNYGYTF
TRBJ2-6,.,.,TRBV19,TGTGCCAGTAGTATGTTGGAGGGTCTTACTGGGGCCAACGTCCTGACTTTC,CASSMLEGLTGANVLTF
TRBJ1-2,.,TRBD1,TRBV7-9,TGTGCCAGCTCGCTTTGGGCTGGACAGGACTATGGCTACACCTTC,CASSLWAGQDYGYTF
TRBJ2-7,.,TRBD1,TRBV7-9,TGTGCCAGCAGCTGGGGACAGGCTACCTACGAGCAGTACTTC,CASSWGQATYEQYF
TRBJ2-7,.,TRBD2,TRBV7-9,TGTGCCAGCAGCTTAGTAGGACTAGATTGGGGCGAGCAGTACTTC,CASSLVGLDWGEQYF
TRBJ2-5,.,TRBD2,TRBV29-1,TGCAGCGTTGAATCCCAGCGGGGGGGCGGGGAGACCCAGTACTTC,CSVESQRGGGETQYF
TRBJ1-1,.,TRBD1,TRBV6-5,TGTGCCAGCAGTTACCGGTTGGAGGGACAGAGCGCTTTCTTT,CASSYRLEGQSAFF
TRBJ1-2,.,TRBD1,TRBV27,TGTGCCAGCAGGACCCGGGACAGGGGGAGCGGCTACACCTTC,CASRTRDRGSGYTF
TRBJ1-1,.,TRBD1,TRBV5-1,TGCGCCAGCAGCTACCAGACAGGGGGCAACACTGAAGCTTTCTTT,CASSYQTGGNTEAFF
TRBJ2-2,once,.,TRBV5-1,TGCGCCAGCAGCACGACCCTCACGAACACCGGGGAGCTGTTTTTT,CASSTTLTNTGELFF
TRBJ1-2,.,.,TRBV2,TGTGCCAGCAGTGAAGGAGCCCGCGGGGGCTATGGCTACACCTTC,CASSEGARGGYGYTF